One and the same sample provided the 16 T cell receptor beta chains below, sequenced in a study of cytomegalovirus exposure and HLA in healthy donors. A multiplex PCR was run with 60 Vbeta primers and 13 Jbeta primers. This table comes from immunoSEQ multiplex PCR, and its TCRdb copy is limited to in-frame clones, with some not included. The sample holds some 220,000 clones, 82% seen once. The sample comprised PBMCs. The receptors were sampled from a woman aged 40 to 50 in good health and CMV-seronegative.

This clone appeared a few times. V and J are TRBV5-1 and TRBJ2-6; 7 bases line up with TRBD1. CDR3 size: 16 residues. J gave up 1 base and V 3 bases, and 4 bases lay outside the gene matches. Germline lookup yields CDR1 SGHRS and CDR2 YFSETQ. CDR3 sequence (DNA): TGCGCCAGCAGCTCAGACAGGGTTTCTGGGGCCAACGTCCTGACTTTC. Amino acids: CASSSDRVSGANVLTF.

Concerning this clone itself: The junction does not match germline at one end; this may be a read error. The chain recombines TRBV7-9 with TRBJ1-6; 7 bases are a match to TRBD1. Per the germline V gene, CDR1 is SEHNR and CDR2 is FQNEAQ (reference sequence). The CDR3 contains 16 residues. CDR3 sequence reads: CSSSLAPTGVNSPLHF. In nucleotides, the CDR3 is TGTTCCAGCAGCTTAGCCCCCACAGGGGTCAATTCACCCCTCCACTTT.

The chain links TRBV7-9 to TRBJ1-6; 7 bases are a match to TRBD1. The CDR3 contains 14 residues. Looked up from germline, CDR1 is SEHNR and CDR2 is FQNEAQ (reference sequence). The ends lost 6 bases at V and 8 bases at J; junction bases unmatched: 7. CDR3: CASRPSGGDSPLHF. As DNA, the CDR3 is TGTGCCAGCAGGCCCTCAGGGGGAGATTCACCCCTCCACTTT. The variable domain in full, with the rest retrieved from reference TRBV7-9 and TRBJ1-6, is DTGVSQNPRHKITKRGQNVTFRCDPISEHNRLYWYRQTLGQGPEFLTYFQNEAQLEKSRLLSDRFSAERPKGSFSTLEIQRTEQGDSAMYLCASRPSGGDSPLHFGNGTRLTVT.

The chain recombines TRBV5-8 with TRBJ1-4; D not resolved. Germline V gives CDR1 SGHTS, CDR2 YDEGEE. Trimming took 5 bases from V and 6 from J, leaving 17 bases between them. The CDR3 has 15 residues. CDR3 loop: CASSPRGSRDEKLFF. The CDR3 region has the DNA TGTGCCAGCAGTCCGCGAGGCTCCCGTGATGAAAAACTGTTTTTT.

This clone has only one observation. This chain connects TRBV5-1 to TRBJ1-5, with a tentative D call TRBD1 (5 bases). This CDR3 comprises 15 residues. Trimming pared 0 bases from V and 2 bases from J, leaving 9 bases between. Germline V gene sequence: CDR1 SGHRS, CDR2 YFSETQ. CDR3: CASSLAGGGNQPQHF. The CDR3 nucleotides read TGCGCCAGCAGCTTGGCCGGGGGGGGCAATCAGCCCCAGCATTTT.

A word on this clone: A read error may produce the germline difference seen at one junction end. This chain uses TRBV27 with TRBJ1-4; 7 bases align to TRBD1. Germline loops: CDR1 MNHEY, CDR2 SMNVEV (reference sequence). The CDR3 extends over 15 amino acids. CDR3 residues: CVSSSDRAGEEKLFF. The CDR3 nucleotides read TGTGTCAGCAGCAGCGACAGGGCCGGTGAAGAAAAACTGTTTTTT.

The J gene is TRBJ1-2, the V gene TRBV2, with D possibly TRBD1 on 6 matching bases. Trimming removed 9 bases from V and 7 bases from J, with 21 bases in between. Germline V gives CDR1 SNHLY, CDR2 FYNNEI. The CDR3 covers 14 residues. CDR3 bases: TGTGCCAGGACCCCAACAGGGTTGGGCAGTGGCTACACCTTC. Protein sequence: CARTPTGLGSGYTF.

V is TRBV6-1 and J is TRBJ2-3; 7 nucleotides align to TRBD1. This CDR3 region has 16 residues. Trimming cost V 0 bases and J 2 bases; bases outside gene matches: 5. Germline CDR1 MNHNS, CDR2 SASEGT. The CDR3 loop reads CASSEAATGNTDTQYF. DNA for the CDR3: TGTGCCAGCAGTGAAGCCGCGACAGGGAACACAGATACGCAGTATTTT.

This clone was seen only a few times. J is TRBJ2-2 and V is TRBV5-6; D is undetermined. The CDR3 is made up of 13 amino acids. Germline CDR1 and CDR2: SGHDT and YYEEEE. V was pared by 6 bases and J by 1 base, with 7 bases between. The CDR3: CASTRWNTGELFF. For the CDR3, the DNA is TGTGCCAGCACCCGGTGGAACACCGGGGAGCTGTTTTTT. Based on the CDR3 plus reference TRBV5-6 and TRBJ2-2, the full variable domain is DAGVTQSPTHLIKTRGQQVTLRCSPKSGHDTVSWYQQALGQGPQFIFQYYEEEERQRGNFPDRFSGHQFPNYSSELNVNALLLGDSALYLCASTRWNTGELFFGEGSRLTVL.

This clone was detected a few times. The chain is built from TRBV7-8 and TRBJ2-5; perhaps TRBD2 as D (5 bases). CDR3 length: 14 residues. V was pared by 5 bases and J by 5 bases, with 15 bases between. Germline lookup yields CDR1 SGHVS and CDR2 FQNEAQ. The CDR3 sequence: CASSPREGGETQYF. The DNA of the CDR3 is TGTGCCAGCAGCCCGCGAGAGGGTGGGGAGACCCAGTACTTC.

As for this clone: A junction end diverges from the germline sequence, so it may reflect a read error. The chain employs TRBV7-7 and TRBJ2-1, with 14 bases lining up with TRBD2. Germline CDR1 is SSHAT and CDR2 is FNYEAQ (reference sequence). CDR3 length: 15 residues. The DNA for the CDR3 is TGTGCTAGCAGCATCGGACTAGCGGGGGGCAATGAGCAGTTCTTC. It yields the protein CASSIGLAGGNEQFF.

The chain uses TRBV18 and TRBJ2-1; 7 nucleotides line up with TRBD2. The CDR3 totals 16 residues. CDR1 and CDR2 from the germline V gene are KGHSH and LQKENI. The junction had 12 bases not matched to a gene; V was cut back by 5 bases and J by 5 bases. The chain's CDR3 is CASSAWGGVDNNEQFF. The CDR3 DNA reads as TGTGCCAGCTCAGCCTGGGGGGGGGTCGATAACAATGAGCAGTTCTTC.

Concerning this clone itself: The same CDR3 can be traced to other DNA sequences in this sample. DNA of the CDR3: TGTGCCAGCAGCTCGCAGGGGAACACTGAAGCTTTCTTT. It specifies CASSSQGNTEAFF. The chain employs TRBV7-3 and TRBJ1-1; tentative D call: TRBD1 (5 bases). This CDR3 has 13 amino acids. With 4 bases removed from V and 1 base from J, the gap between germline ends came to 7 bases. Germline lookup yields CDR1 SGHTA and CDR2 FQGTGA.

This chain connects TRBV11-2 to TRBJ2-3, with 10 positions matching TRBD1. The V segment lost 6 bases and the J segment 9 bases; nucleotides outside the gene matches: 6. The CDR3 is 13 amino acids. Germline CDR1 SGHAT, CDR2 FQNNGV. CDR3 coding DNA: TGTGCCAGCAGTCCCGGACAGGGGGGAACGCAGTATTTT. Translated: CASSPGQGGTQYF.

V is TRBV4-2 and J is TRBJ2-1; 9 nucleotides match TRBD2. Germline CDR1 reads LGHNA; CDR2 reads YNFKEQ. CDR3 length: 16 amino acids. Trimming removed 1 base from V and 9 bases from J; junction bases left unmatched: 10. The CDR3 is CASSQVDSGGSAEQFF. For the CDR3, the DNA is TGTGCCAGCAGCCAAGTGGATAGCGGGGGTTCGGCTGAGCAGTTCTTC.

The chain's CDR3 is CARPRRGRPKNIQYF. Written as DNA, the CDR3 is TGTGCCAGACCCCGGCGGGGGAGACCGAAAAACATTCAGTACTTC. This chain links TRBV21-1 with TRBJ2-4; the table's D call of TRBD2 was not tested on the DNA. TRBV21-1 is termed a pseudogene. There are 15 residues in the CDR3.